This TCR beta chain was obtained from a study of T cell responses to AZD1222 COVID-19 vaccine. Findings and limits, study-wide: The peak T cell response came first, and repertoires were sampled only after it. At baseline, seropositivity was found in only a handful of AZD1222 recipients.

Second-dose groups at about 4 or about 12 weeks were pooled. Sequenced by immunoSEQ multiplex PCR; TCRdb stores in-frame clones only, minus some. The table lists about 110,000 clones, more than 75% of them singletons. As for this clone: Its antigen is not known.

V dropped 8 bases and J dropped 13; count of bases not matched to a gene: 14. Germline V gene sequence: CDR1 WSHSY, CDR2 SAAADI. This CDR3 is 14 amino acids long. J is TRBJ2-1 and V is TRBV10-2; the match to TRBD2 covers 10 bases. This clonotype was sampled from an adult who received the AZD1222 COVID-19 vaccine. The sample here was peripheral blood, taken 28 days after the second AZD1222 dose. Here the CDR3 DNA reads TGCGCCAGCGTGGGGGAGGCTAGCGGGAGTAGACAGTTCTTC. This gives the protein CASVGEASGSRQFF.